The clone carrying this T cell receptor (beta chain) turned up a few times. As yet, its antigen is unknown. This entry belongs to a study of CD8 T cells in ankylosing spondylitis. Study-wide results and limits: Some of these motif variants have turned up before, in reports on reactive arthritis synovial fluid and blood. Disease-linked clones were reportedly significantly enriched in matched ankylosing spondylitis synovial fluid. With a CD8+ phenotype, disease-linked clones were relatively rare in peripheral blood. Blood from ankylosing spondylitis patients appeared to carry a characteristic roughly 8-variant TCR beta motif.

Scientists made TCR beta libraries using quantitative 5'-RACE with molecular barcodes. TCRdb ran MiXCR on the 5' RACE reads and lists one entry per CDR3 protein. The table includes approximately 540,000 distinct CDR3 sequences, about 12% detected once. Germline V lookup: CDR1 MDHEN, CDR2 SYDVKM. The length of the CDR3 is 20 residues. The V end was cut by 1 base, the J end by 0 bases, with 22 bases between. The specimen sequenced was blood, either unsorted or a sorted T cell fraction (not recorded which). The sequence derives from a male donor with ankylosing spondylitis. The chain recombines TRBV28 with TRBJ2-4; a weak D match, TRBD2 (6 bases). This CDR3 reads CASSLFLARGGVLAKNIQYF. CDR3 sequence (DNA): TGTGCCAGCAGTTTATTTCTAGCGAGAGGTGGCGTACTAGCCAAAAACATTCAGTACTTC.